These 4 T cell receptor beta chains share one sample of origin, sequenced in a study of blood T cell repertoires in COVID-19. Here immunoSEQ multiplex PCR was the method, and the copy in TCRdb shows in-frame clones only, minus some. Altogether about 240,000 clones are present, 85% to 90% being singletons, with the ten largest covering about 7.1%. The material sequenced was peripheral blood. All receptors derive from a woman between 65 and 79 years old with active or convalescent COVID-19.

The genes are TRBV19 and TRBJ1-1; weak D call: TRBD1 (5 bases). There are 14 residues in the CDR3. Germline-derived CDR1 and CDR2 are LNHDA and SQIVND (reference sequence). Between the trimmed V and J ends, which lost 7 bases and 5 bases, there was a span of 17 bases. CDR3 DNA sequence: TGTGCCAGTAAGAGGGGAGGCCTGATGACTGAAGCTTTCTTT. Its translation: CASKRGGLMTEAFF.

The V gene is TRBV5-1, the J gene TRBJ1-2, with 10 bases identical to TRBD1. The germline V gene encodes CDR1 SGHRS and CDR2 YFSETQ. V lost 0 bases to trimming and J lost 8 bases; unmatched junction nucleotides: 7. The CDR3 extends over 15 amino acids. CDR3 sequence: CASSLVGQGVTGYTF. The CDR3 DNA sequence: TGCGCCAGCAGCTTGGTAGGACAGGGGGTAACCGGCTACACCTTC.

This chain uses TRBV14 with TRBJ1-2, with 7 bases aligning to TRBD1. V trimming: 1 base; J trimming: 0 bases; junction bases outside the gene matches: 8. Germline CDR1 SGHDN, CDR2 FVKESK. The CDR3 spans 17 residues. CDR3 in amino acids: CASSQGQQGRANYGYTF. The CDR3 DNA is TGTGCCAGCAGCCAAGGACAACAGGGGAGAGCTAACTATGGCTACACCTTC.

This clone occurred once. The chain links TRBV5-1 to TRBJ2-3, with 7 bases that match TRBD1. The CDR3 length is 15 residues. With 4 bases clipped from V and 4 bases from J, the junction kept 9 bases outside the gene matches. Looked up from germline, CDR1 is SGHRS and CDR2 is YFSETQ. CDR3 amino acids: CASSPDGQEADTQYF. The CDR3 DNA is TGCGCCAGCAGCCCGGATGGACAGGAGGCAGATACGCAGTATTTT.